Below, 2 T cell receptor beta chains from the same sample are listed, as sequenced in a study of beta chain features in type 1 diabetes. The investigators reverse transcribed all of the isolated RNA, so they sequenced expressed TCRB transcripts. Profiling relied on immunoSEQ multiplex PCR, and the TCRdb table lists in-frame clones only, not all of them. The sample lists around 240,000 clones, over 65% occurring once. Input material: naive CD4+ T cells from blood. These receptors originate from a man younger than 40 in good health.

This clone was counted between two and nine times. This sequence joins TRBV30 and TRBJ1-5; no firm D call. Between the trimmed V and J ends, which lost 3 bases and 6 bases, there was a span of 12 bases. CDR3 size: 13 residues. Germline-derived CDR1 and CDR2 are GTSNPN and SVGIG (reference sequence). Here the CDR3 DNA reads TGTGCCTGGAGCACGGGCGGGTCTCAGCCCCAGCATTTT. Translation: CAWSTGGSQPQHF. Drawing the rest from reference TRBV30 and TRBJ1-5, the complete variable domain is SQTIHQWPATLVQPVGSPLSLECTVEGTSNPNLYWYRQAAGRGLQLLFYSVGIGQISSEVPQNLSASRPQDRQFILSSKKLLLSDSGFYLCAWSTGGSQPQHFGDGTRLSIL.

The chain joins TRBV11-2 to TRBJ2-1, with 12 bases aligning to TRBD2. The germline CDR1 and CDR2 sequences are SGHAT and FQNNGV. V shed 6 bases and J 5 bases; nucleotides not matched to a gene: 8. The CDR3 is 16 residues long. CDR3 in DNA: TGTGCCAGCAGTCCCCCCAGGACTAGCGGGGACAATGAGCAGTTCTTC. Translated: CASSPPRTSGDNEQFF.